Listed below are T cell receptor beta chains from one sample, sequenced in a study of a mutant IDH1 vaccine in newly diagnosed glioma. Produced via immunoSEQ multiplex PCR; TCRdb's table is partial and in-frame only. The table includes roughly 34,000 clones, over 50% detected once. Antigen specificity for these receptors is unknown. Sample: PBMCs, taken from a glioma patient whose treatment included an IDH1 peptide vaccine. Every receptor here comes from a woman younger than 35 with glioma. CDR3s include the opening cysteine and the closing phenylalanine or tryptophan. A D gene is named only where the DNA matches it firmly. Some rows have no size entry. The others give once, few or many, or a class for an expanded clone.

j_gene,v_gene,abundance,d_gene,CDR3aa,CDR3nt
TRBJ2-3,TRBV15,.,.,CATSRDRSGATDTQYF,TGTGCCACCAGCAGAGATAGGTCAGGGGCGACAGATACGCAGTATTTT
TRBJ2-1,TRBV5-4,.,.,CASSWDISRAGRYNEQFF,TGTGCCAGCAGCTGGGACATTTCCCGAGCGGGAAGGTACAATGAGCAGTTCTTC
TRBJ1-1,TRBV19,.,TRBD1,CASIGLGTGGVHWVTEAFF,TGTGCCAGTATTGGTTTGGGGACAGGGGGCGTACATTGGGTCACTGAAGCTTTCTTT
TRBJ2-7,TRBV19,few,.,CASSIKGYEQYF,TGTGCCAGTAGTATAAAGGGCTACGAGCAGTACTTC
TRBJ1-3,TRBV19,.,.,CASSISSHGGKGNTIYF,TGTGCCAGTAGTATATCGTCCCATGGGGGGAAGGGAAACACCATATATTTT
TRBJ2-3,TRBV29-1,few,.,CSVDGLGGTDTQYF,TGCAGCGTTGATGGTCTCGGGGGCACAGATACGCAGTATTTT
TRBJ2-5,TRBV7-7,few,TRBD2,CASSLAASGRVIETQYF,TGTGCTAGCAGCTTAGCGGCTAGCGGGAGGGTAATAGAGACCCAGTACTTC
TRBJ2-7,TRBV30,.,.,CAWSRGLTYEQYF,TGTGCCTGGAGTCGGGGATTAACCTACGAGCAGTACTTC
TRBJ1-5,TRBV21-1,.,.,CASSKDLPRGNQPQHF,TGTGCCAGCAGCAAAGATCTACCGAGAGGCAATCAGCCCCAGCATTTT
TRBJ2-1,TRBV5-1,.,TRBD1,CASSLMTGGVMGEQFF,TGCGCCAGCAGCTTGATGACAGGGGGCGTCATGGGTGAGCAGTTCTTC
TRBJ1-2,TRBV7-9,few,TRBD1,CASSDRDSFNYGYTF,TGTGCCAGCAGCGATAGGGACAGCTTTAACTATGGCTACACCTTC
TRBJ1-1,TRBV11-3,few,TRBD1,CASSNRQGMNTEAFF,TGTGCCAGCAGCAACCGACAGGGTATGAACACTGAAGCTTTCTTT
TRBJ1-3,TRBV30,few,.,CAWSIVSGNTIYF,TGTGCCTGGAGTATCGTATCTGGAAACACCATATATTTT
TRBJ2-6,TRBV2,.,TRBD1,CARTRDRGLGGANVLTF,TGTGCCAGGACCCGGGACAGGGGCCTAGGTGGGGCCAACGTCCTGACTTTC
TRBJ2-3,TRBV18,.,TRBD2,CASSPGVAGGSTDTQYF,TGTGCCAGCTCACCAGGGGTAGCGGGAGGTTCCACAGATACGCAGTATTTT
TRBJ1-1,TRBV18,.,.,CASSPGKEGMAFF,TGTGCCAGCTCACCGGGGAAGGAGGGGATGGCTTTCTTT
TRBJ2-7,TRBV7-3,once,.,CASSLGLGNEQYF,TGTGCCAGCAGCTTGGGTCTGGGGAACGAGCAGTACTTC
TRBJ2-1,TRBV4-2,.,TRBD2,CASSQDSGSARLYEQFF,TGTGCCAGCAGCCAAGATAGCGGGTCAGCAAGGCTCTATGAGCAGTTCTTC
TRBJ2-5,TRBV29-1,.,TRBD1,CSVPGQGSETQYF,TGCAGCGTGCCTGGACAGGGATCAGAGACCCAGTACTTC
TRBJ1-1,TRBV27,.,TRBD1,CASSFNRGTEAFF,TGTGCCAGCAGTTTTAACAGGGGCACTGAAGCTTTCTTT
TRBJ2-5,TRBV5-4,.,.,CASSYVGGETQYF,TGTGCCAGCAGTTACGTGGGCGGAGAGACCCAGTACTTC
TRBJ2-3,TRBV9,.,TRBD1,CASSLRTGSADTQYF,TGTGCCAGCAGCCTAAGGACAGGGAGTGCAGATACGCAGTATTTT
TRBJ2-3,TRBV7-9,.,.,CASSLALVDTQYF,TGTGCCAGCAGCTTAGCGCTCGTAGATACGCAGTATTTT
TRBJ1-5,TRBV2,few,TRBD1,CASSGTGTGFQPQHF,TGTGCCAGCAGTGGGACCGGGACAGGGTTTCAGCCCCAGCATTTT
TRBJ1-5,TRBV6-1,once,.,CASSEMGTVSNQPQHF,TGTGCCAGCAGTGAAATGGGGACTGTTAGCAATCAGCCCCAGCATTTT
TRBJ2-3,TRBV18,.,.,CASSPSGLQGVRVTDTQYF,TGTGCCAGCTCACCCTCGGGGTTGCAAGGGGTTCGTGTCACAGATACGCAGTATTTT
TRBJ2-2,TRBV9,.,.,CASSVDLNTGELFF,TGTGCCAGCAGCGTAGACCTAAACACCGGGGAGCTGTTTTTT
TRBJ2-2,TRBV30,few,.,CAWSPNWVGTGELFF,TGTGCCTGGAGTCCGAACTGGGTGGGCACCGGGGAGCTGTTTTTT
TRBJ2-2,TRBV13,.,.,CASSPRSGELFF,TGTGCCAGCAGCCCTCGGTCCGGGGAGCTGTTTTTT
TRBJ2-7,TRBV19,.,TRBD1,CASSINRGLSYEQYF,TGTGCCAGTAGTATTAACAGGGGGCTCTCCTACGAGCAGTACTTC
TRBJ1-4,TRBV7-2,.,.,CASSLGGPHTVNEKLFF,TGTGCCAGCAGCTTGGGGGGGCCCCACACCGTTAATGAAAAACTGTTTTTT